The next 12 T cell receptor beta chains were all read from a single sample in a study of T cells after yellow fever vaccination. Each CDR3 protein gets one entry after TCRdb re-called the 5' RACE reads with MiXCR. The repertoire holds around 350,000 distinct CDR3 sequences, with around a tenth as singletons. This specimen consisted of PBMCs, obtained on the day of the first yellow fever vaccination. These receptors originate from a man between 18 and 35 years old who received the YFV17D yellow fever vaccine.

The chain recombines TRBV27 with TRBJ2-2; 7 nucleotides match TRBD1. J lost 7 bases, V lost 2 bases, and 4 bases had no gene match. The germline V gene encodes CDR1 MNHEY and CDR2 SMNVEV (reference sequence). The CDR3 contains 14 residues. In DNA form, the CDR3 reads TGTGCCAGCAGTTTACGACAGGGACACGGGGAGCTGTTTTTT. As protein: CASSLRQGHGELFF.

The chain joins TRBV7-8 to TRBJ2-5, with 8 nucleotides matching TRBD2. This CDR3 spans 16 amino acids. The germline V gene has CDR1 SGHVS and CDR2 FQNEAQ. V lost 0 bases and J lost 5; bases outside the gene matches: 8. CDR3 nucleotide sequence: TGTGCCAGCAGCTTAGCAGGAAGCGGGGGTTGGGAGACCCAGTACTTC. This codes for CASSLAGSGGWETQYF.

This clonotype showed up just a few times. The J gene is TRBJ2-1, the V gene TRBV24-1; 11 positions agree with TRBD1. CDR1 and CDR2 (germline): KGHDR, SFDVKD. V gave up 7 bases and J gave up 6 bases; unmatched junction bases: 4. The CDR3 runs to 14 residues. The CDR3 reads CATSDGTGGNEQFF. CDR3 bases: TGTGCCACCAGCGACGGGACAGGGGGCAATGAGCAGTTCTTC.

This chain uses TRBV6-2 or TRBV6-3 with TRBJ2-1; 8 bases line up with TRBD2. CDR1 MNHEY and CDR2 SVGEGT come from the germline V gene. With V trimmed by 4 bases and J by 6 bases, 5 bases remained unmatched. The CDR3 has 14 amino acids. For the CDR3, the DNA is TGTGCCAGCAGTTTTGCGGGGGGCGTCAATGAGCAGTTCTTC. This gives the protein CASSFAGGVNEQFF.

In its sample, this clonotype was seen a few times. The chain carries TRBV18 and TRBJ2-7, with 9 bases identical to TRBD2. CDR1 and CDR2 from the germline V gene are KGHSH and LQKENI. V dropped 3 bases and J dropped 1; count of bases not matched to a gene: 4. The CDR3 runs 15 residues. CDR3 in DNA: TGTGCCAGCTCACCGAGAGCGGGGGGATCCTACGAGCAGTACTTC. Its protein product is CASSPRAGGSYEQYF. Using reference TRBV18 and TRBJ2-7 for the parts outside the CDR3, the full variable domain is NAGVMQNPRHLVRRRGQEARLRCSPMKGHSHVYWYRQLPEEGLKFMVYLQKENIIDESGMPKERFSAEFPKEGPSILRIQQVVRGDSAAYFCASSPRAGGSYEQYFGPGTRLTVT.

The rearrangement joins TRBV10-2 to TRBJ1-2; 7 nucleotides match TRBD1. The germline V gene has CDR1 WSHSY and CDR2 SAAADI. The junction had 12 bases not matched to a gene; V was cut back by 7 bases and J by 7 bases. The CDR3 is made up of 14 amino acids. CDR3 DNA: TGCGCCAGCACTCCGACAGGGTTCGCGGGTGGCTACACCTTC. It encodes CASTPTGFAGGYTF.

This clonotype was seen only a few times. V usage is TRBV20-1 and J usage is TRBJ2-1, with 8 bases fitting TRBD1. The CDR3 runs to 14 residues. With 5 bases clipped from V and 9 bases from J, the junction kept 12 bases outside the gene matches. CDR1 is DFQATT and CDR2 is SNEGSKA in the germline V gene (reference sequence). The CDR3 loop reads CSAPPGQGGGEQFF. The CDR3 DNA sequence: TGCAGTGCTCCACCAGGACAGGGAGGAGGTGAGCAGTTCTTC.

This clonotype was seen a handful of times. The CDR3: CASSLVPGTYNEQFF. The CDR3 DNA reads as TGTGCCAGCAGCTTAGTCCCGGGAACCTACAATGAGCAGTTCTTC. V usage is TRBV7-2 and J usage is TRBJ2-1, with D maybe TRBD2 (5 bases). Trimming cost V 1 base and J 2 bases, with 9 bases left between them. This CDR3 has 15 residues. Germline values: CDR1 SGHTA, CDR2 FQGNSA.

This clonotype has a handful of counts. This CDR3 reads CASRWRRGYEQYV. As DNA, the CDR3 is TGTGCCAGCAGATGGAGAAGGGGATACGAGCAGTACGTC. The genes are TRBV7-2 and TRBJ2-7; tentative D call: TRBD1 (5 bases). The CDR3 consists of 13 residues. In germline, CDR1 is SGHTA, CDR2 FQGNSA. Trimming stripped 6 bases from V and 4 bases from J, with 13 bases between.

A few counts support this clonotype. In DNA, the CDR3 is TGTGCCAGCAGCCCTTATATTCAGGGCGGAACAGGTTATCAGCCCCAGCATTTT. It encodes CASSPYIQGGTGYQPQHF. The chain combines TRBV11-2 with TRBJ1-5; D might be TRBD1 (5 bases). The germline V gene has CDR1 SGHAT and CDR2 FQNNGV. V was shortened by 5 bases and J by 5 bases, with 25 bases between the two germline ends. CDR3 size: 18 residues.

The rearrangement joins TRBV12-3 or TRBV12-4 to TRBJ2-7, with a tentative D call TRBD1 (5 bases). The CDR3 totals 13 residues. V was trimmed by 5 bases and J by 2 bases, leaving 10 bases between them. CDR3 residues: CASSRTPTYEQYF. DNA for the CDR3: TGTGCCAGCAGTAGGACACCGACCTACGAGCAGTACTTC.

This clonotype appeared a few times. The genes are TRBV6-1 and TRBJ2-7, with 8 bases aligning to TRBD1. The V and J ends lost 6 bases and 2 bases, in that order; junction bases with no gene match: 6. Germline V CDR1 and CDR2: MNHNS, SASEGT. The CDR3 spans 14 residues. The CDR3 nucleotides are TGTGCCAGCAGCCCAGGGGACAGGCCCTACGAGCAGTACGTC. It is translated as CASSPGDRPYEQYV.